Following are 26 T cell receptor beta chains from one sample sequenced in a study of OX40 agonist ivuxolimab in advanced cancers. Profiling relied on immunoSEQ multiplex PCR, and the TCRdb table lists in-frame clones only, not all of them. The sample holds more than 75,000 clones, approximately 91% seen once. The sample here was CD4+ or CD8+ T cells sorted from blood, taken in a trial of the OX40 agonist ivuxolimab. The receptors originated from an adult with an advanced solid tumor such as melanoma, head and neck, liver or kidney cancer.

The chain links TRBV7-2 to TRBJ1-2; D is unclear. This CDR3 is built from 13 residues. The V gene's germline CDR1 is SGHTA and CDR2 FQGNSA. V was shortened by 4 bases and J by 4 bases, with 10 bases between the two germline ends. The CDR3 region has the DNA TGTGCCAGCAGCTCCCAAGGCAGCTATGGCTACACCTTC. The encoded protein is CASSSQGSYGYTF.

V gene TRBV6-1 combines with J gene TRBJ2-7; 10 nucleotides agree with TRBD2. Per germline, CDR1 MNHNS and CDR2 SASEGT. CDR3 length equals 13 residues. V gave up 10 bases and J gave up 3 bases; unmatched junction bases: 6. The CDR3 nucleotides read TGTGCCAACAATAGCGGGAGGATCTACGAGCAGTACTTC. It specifies CANNSGRIYEQYF.

The chain uses TRBV28 and TRBJ2-7; 7 bases align to TRBD1. Germline V gene sequence: CDR1 MDHEN, CDR2 SYDVKM. Trimming at V came to 5 bases and at J to 3 bases, leaving 4 bases not matched to a gene. CDR3 length: 13 residues. This CDR3 reads CASSRDSYYEQYF. The DNA for the CDR3 is TGTGCCAGCAGTAGGGACAGTTACTACGAGCAGTACTTC.

The V call is TRBV5-1, the J call TRBJ1-4; TRBD1 matches at 8 bases. This CDR3 contains 15 residues. Germline V gene lookup returns CDR1 SGHRS and CDR2 YFSETQ. V lost 4 bases, J lost 1 base, and 3 bases stayed unmatched. The CDR3 region has the DNA TGCGCCAGCAGCCCAACAGGGGGAACTAATGAAAAACTGTTTTTT. Amino acid sequence: CASSPTGGTNEKLFF.

Remarks on this clone: This sample also contains other DNA sequences that code for the same CDR3. This rearrangement joins TRBV18 to TRBJ2-7; D possibly uses TRBD1 or TRBD2 (5 bases each). V lost 3 bases and J lost 0, with 12 bases in between. Per germline, CDR1 KGHSH and CDR2 LQKENI. The CDR3 is 15 residues long. DNA for the CDR3: TGTGCCAGCTCACCTGGGACGGTTAGCTCCTACGAGCAGTACTTC. Translating gives CASSPGTVSSYEQYF.

The CDR3 protein is CASSTSGTGGRETQYF. The CDR3, as DNA: TGTGCCAGCAGTACATCCGGGACAGGGGGTCGGGAGACCCAGTACTTC. This chain joins TRBV25-1 and TRBJ2-5; 11 bases are shared with TRBD1. Germline V lookup: CDR1 MGHDK, CDR2 SYGVNS. The junction had 10 bases not matched to a gene; V was cut back by 5 bases and J by 5 bases. The CDR3 consists of 16 residues.

V usage is TRBV10-1 and J usage is TRBJ2-3; the match to TRBD2 covers 13 bases. The germline CDR1 and CDR2 sequences are WNHNN and SYGVQD (reference sequence). The V segment lost 0 bases and the J segment 7 bases; nucleotides outside the gene matches: 1. This CDR3 is built from 15 residues. Here the CDR3 DNA reads TGCGCCAGCAGTGAGTCAGGGACTAGCGGGAATACGCAGTATTTT. It is translated as CASSESGTSGNTQYF.

The gene calls are TRBV2 and TRBJ1-1, with 9 bases identical to TRBD1. The CDR3 covers 15 residues. Germline V gene sequence: CDR1 SNHLY, CDR2 FYNNEI. V shed 8 bases, J shed 4 bases, and the junction held 11 bases outside the gene matches. The CDR3 spells CASALTGGAGTEAFF. Here the CDR3 DNA reads TGTGCCAGCGCACTAACAGGGGGCGCGGGCACTGAAGCTTTCTTT.

This clone was seen a handful of times. The rearrangement uses TRBV19 and TRBJ2-3, with D possibly TRBD2 on 6 matching bases. This CDR3 is 15 amino acids long. Looked up from germline, CDR1 is LNHDA and CDR2 is SQIVND (reference sequence). Trimming removed 5 bases from V and 1 base from J, with 13 bases in between. This CDR3 reads CASSPAGLGTDTQYF. CDR3 in DNA: TGTGCCAGTAGTCCCGCGGGGCTGGGCACAGATACGCAGTATTTT.

The chain has TRBV6-5 and TRBJ2-1; 8 bases line up with TRBD2. J was trimmed by 8 bases and V by 6 bases; bases with no gene match: 12. Germline V gene lookup returns CDR1 MNHEY and CDR2 SVGAGI. CDR3 length: 15 residues. CDR3 residues: CASRQRGGRFDEQFF. For the CDR3, the DNA is TGTGCCAGCAGACAACGGGGGGGGCGCTTCGATGAGCAGTTCTTC.

The V and J genes are TRBV7-2 and TRBJ2-5; D is perhaps TRBD2 (6 bases). The CDR3 loop spans 15 amino acids. Per germline, CDR1 SGHTA and CDR2 FQGNSA. Trimming pared 3 bases from V and 0 bases from J, leaving 11 bases between. The CDR3 sequence: CASSFMAGNQETQYF. The CDR3 nucleotides are TGTGCCAGCAGCTTTATGGCGGGGAACCAAGAGACCCAGTACTTC.

This clone has only a few counts. J is TRBJ2-7 and V is TRBV19; 10 bases align to TRBD2. Germline CDR1 and CDR2: LNHDA and SQIVND (reference sequence). Germline trimming cut 1 base from V and 3 bases from J; bases unmatched to any gene: 3. This CDR3 contains 15 residues. CDR3 sequence reads: CASSIASSGSYEQYF. The CDR3 DNA follows: TGTGCCAGTAGTATAGCGTCTAGCGGGAGCTACGAGCAGTACTTC.

This clone turned up a few times. This chain uses TRBV5-8 with TRBJ1-5; the match to TRBD1 covers 9 bases. The CDR3 covers 15 residues. The J segment lost 3 bases and the V segment lost 4 bases, leaving 5 bases of the junction unmatched. Looked up from germline, CDR1 is SGHTS and CDR2 is YDEGEE. The CDR3 coding sequence is TGTGCCAGCAGCACCCGGGACAGGGACAATCAGCCCCAGCATTTT. It specifies CASSTRDRDNQPQHF.

V is TRBV7-8 and J is TRBJ1-2; D is uncertain. The germline V and J ends were trimmed by 1 base and 8 bases, with 11 bases remaining between them. The CDR3 consists of 13 residues. CDR1 is SGHVS and CDR2 is FQNEAQ in the germline V gene. In DNA form, the CDR3 reads TGTGCCAGCAGCTTAGTAAGGGAAGTGGGCTACACCTTC. Translating it yields CASSLVREVGYTF.

The chain couples TRBV7-6 to TRBJ2-1, with TRBD1 identical over 7 bases. The V segment lost 5 bases and the J segment 8 bases; nucleotides outside the gene matches: 9. The CDR3 spans 14 residues. The germline CDR1 and CDR2 sequences are SGHVS and FNYEAQ. Written as DNA, the CDR3 is TGTGCCAGCAGCACTTGGACAGGACGGGATGAGCAGTTCTTC. Translated: CASSTWTGRDEQFF.

The chain carries TRBV19 and TRBJ2-7; 7 bases align to TRBD1. This CDR3 is 15 amino acids long. Trimming removed 1 base from V and 3 bases from J; junction bases left unmatched: 6. CDR1 and CDR2 from the germline V gene are LNHDA and SQIVND (reference sequence). The CDR3 DNA sequence: TGTGCCAGTAGTATAGGCTGGGACAGCCGCTACGAGCAGTACTTC. This encodes CASSIGWDSRYEQYF.

The chain recombines TRBV27 with TRBJ1-5; D may be TRBD1 (6 bases). The germline gives CDR1 MNHEY, CDR2 SMNVEV (reference sequence). V gave up 5 bases and J gave up 5 bases, with 13 bases separating them. The CDR3 consists of 14 residues. CDR3 amino acids: CASSPGQLYQPQHF. In DNA, the CDR3 is TGTGCCAGCAGTCCAGGACAGCTATATCAGCCCCAGCATTTT.

In its sample, this clone was seen a few times. The rearrangement joins TRBV11-2 to TRBJ2-2; either TRBD1 or TRBD2 may fit D (6 bases each). The CDR3 totals 15 residues. Per the germline V gene, CDR1 is SGHAT and CDR2 is FQNNGV. V was shortened by 5 bases and J by 5 bases, with 15 bases between the two germline ends. CDR3 nucleotides: TGTGCCAGCAGCCCCATCGGGGGCGAAACCGGGGAGCTGTTTTTT. Protein sequence: CASSPIGGETGELFF.

The chain combines TRBV27 with TRBJ1-2, with TRBD1 identical over 7 bases. CDR3 length: 16 amino acids. V dropped 6 bases and J dropped 2; count of bases not matched to a gene: 12. Germline V gene sequence: CDR1 MNHEY, CDR2 SMNVEV (reference sequence). The CDR3 loop is CASSRYGQAPNYGYTF. The CDR3 bases are TGTGCCAGCAGCCGTTATGGACAGGCTCCCAACTATGGCTACACCTTC.

J is TRBJ1-2 and V is TRBV10-1; D call uncertain. Germline V CDR1 and CDR2: WNHNN, SYGVQD (reference sequence). The CDR3 covers 16 residues. V lost 4 bases and J lost 4, with 19 bases in between. The DNA for the CDR3 is TGCGCCAGCAGTGTTACGAGATTCCTTGAGCGCTATGGCTACACCTTC. As protein: CASSVTRFLERYGYTF.

This sequence joins TRBV11-2 and TRBJ2-5; no definite D call. This CDR3 has 13 amino acids. Germline values: CDR1 SGHAT, CDR2 FQNNGV. Trimming removed 1 base from V and 4 bases from J, with 7 bases in between. DNA of the CDR3: TGTGCCAGCAGCTTAGTAGGATCAGAGACCCAGTACTTC. It specifies CASSLVGSETQYF.

This sequence joins TRBV5-6 and TRBJ1-2, with 9 bases that match TRBD1. The CDR3 extends over 13 amino acids. With 7 bases clipped from V and 6 bases from J, the junction kept 7 bases outside the gene matches. The germline V gene encodes CDR1 SGHDT and CDR2 YYEEEE. The CDR3 spells CASRNRGRDGYTF. The CDR3 bases are TGTGCCAGCCGCAACAGGGGGCGAGATGGCTACACCTTC.

The rearrangement uses TRBV2 and TRBJ2-1; 10 positions match TRBD1. After removal of 5 bases from V and 3 bases from J, the junction contained 4 bases not matched to a gene. Germline CDR1 and CDR2: SNHLY and FYNNEI. The CDR3 has 15 residues. CDR3 DNA: TGTGCCAGCAGTCCTAGGACAGGGGGCTACAATGAGCAGTTCTTC. This translates into CASSPRTGGYNEQFF.

The chain is built from TRBV5-4 and TRBJ2-3, with D tentatively TRBD2 (6 bases). Trimming pared 0 bases from V and 3 bases from J, leaving 11 bases between. The CDR3 length is 15 residues. Germline CDR1 is SGHNT and CDR2 is YYREEE (reference sequence). CDR3: CASSLGRGLTDTQYF. For the CDR3, the DNA is TGTGCCAGCAGCTTGGGTCGGGGACTGACAGATACGCAGTATTTT.

This clone occurred once. The chain employs TRBV28 and TRBJ2-1; TRBD2 matches 11 bases. The junction had 2 bases not matched to a gene; V was cut back by 7 bases and J by 6 bases. Looked up from germline, CDR1 is MDHEN and CDR2 is SYDVKM. The CDR3 contains 13 residues. CDR3 loop: CASTLAGVNEQFF. DNA for the CDR3: TGTGCCAGCACACTAGCGGGGGTCAATGAGCAGTTCTTC.

V and J are TRBV5-1 and TRBJ2-5; the match to TRBD1 covers 9 bases. The CDR3 sequence is 15 residues long. With 3 bases clipped from V and 5 bases from J, the junction kept 8 bases outside the gene matches. Looked up from germline, CDR1 is SGHRS and CDR2 is YFSETQ. The CDR3 DNA follows: TGCGCCAGCAGCTCCGGACAGGGGTACGGGGAGACCCAGTACTTC. Translation gives CASSSGQGYGETQYF.